The rows below give T cell receptor beta chains drawn from one sample of a study of monozygotic twins with inflammatory bowel disease. TCRdb reanalyzed the 5' RACE reads, giving one entry per CDR3 protein sequence and no DNA. The sample includes some 450,000 distinct CDR3 sequences. Sequencing used blood. The receptors were sampled from a human donor with ulcerative colitis or Crohn's disease, or a healthy co-twin of an affected twin (not recorded which). CDR3s include the opening cysteine and the closing phenylalanine or tryptophan. The order of the fields is CDR3 length, J gene, V gene, CDR3 protein.

length: 13; J: TRBJ1-2; V: TRBV5-5; CDR3: CASRRGQNYGYTF
length: 15; J: TRBJ1-6; V: TRBV27; CDR3: CASSTGTESNSPLHF
length: 14; J: TRBJ2-7; V: TRBV7-2; CDR3: CASSLGAGPYEQYF
length: 14; J: TRBJ2-7; V: TRBV7-2; CDR3: CASSLGRYSYEQYF
length: 13; J: TRBJ2-7; V: TRBV7-2; CDR3: CASSQSGVGERYF
length: 13; J: TRBJ2-5; V: TRBV7-2; CDR3: CASSWTQAGAQYF
length: 14; J: TRBJ2-1; V: TRBV12-3/TRBV12-4; CDR3: CASSSRPLWNEQFF
length: 13; J: TRBJ2-7; V: TRBV12-3/TRBV12-4; CDR3: CASSTGGINEQYF
length: 17; J: TRBJ2-7; V: TRBV20-1; CDR3: CSARDLAGLAPSYEQYF
length: 14; J: TRBJ1-6; V: TRBV20-1; CDR3: CSASRRGRDSPLHF
length: 14; J: TRBJ2-2; V: TRBV20-1; CDR3: CSARDKASSGELFF
length: 14; J: TRBJ2-2; V: TRBV20-1; CDR3: CSARRTGASGELFF
length: 16; J: TRBJ2-2; V: TRBV14; CDR3: CASSAPGGVSTGELFF
length: 16; J: TRBJ2-1; V: TRBV12-5; CDR3: CASGLKTWGTPNEQFF
length: 15; J: TRBJ2-7; V: TRBV5-1; CDR3: CASREGGSHSYEQYF
length: 13; J: TRBJ2-1; V: TRBV2; CDR3: CASSEDDYNEQFF
length: 15; J: TRBJ2-7; V: TRBV28; CDR3: CASSSIGGSAYEQYF
length: 15; J: TRBJ2-1; V: TRBV7-2; CDR3: CASSSWGRRQLEQFF
length: 15; J: TRBJ2-6; V: TRBV19; CDR3: CASSIPISGANVLTF
length: 13; J: TRBJ2-7; V: TRBV7-2; CDR3: CASSLGGGASQYF
length: 14; J: TRBJ2-1; V: TRBV24-1; CDR3: CATSDPTGANEQFF
length: 13; J: TRBJ2-1; V: TRBV20-1; CDR3: CSALPGGNNEQFF
length: 13; J: TRBJ2-5; V: TRBV20-1; CDR3: CSARETASETQYF
length: 13; J: TRBJ2-3; V: TRBV20-1; CDR3: CSVSGTGTNTQYF